What follows are 16 T cell receptor beta chains derived from one specimen sequenced in a study of CD8 T cells in Susac syndrome. RNA, at roughly 0.45 to 1 ug, was reverse transcribed with random hexamers. TCRdb reprocessed the immunoSEQ multiplex PCR reads via MiXCR and lists one record per CDR3 protein. The table lists 130,000 to 150,000 distinct CDR3 sequences, roughly 95% of them singletons. Material: CD4+ T cells from PBMCs. The receptors were sampled from a human donor in good health.

The chain uses TRBV20-1 and TRBJ2-5, with a tentative D call TRBD1 (6 bases). The ends were cut back, 5 bases at V and 1 base at J, with 14 bases in the middle. Germline CDR1 DFQATT, CDR2 SNEGSKA (reference sequence). The CDR3 contains 14 residues. CDR3 nucleotide sequence: TGCAGTGCTGCCTTCGGACAGCTCCAAGAGACCCAGTACTTC. Protein sequence: CSAAFGQLQETQYF.

The chain has TRBV28 and TRBJ2-3; 8 bases align to TRBD1. This CDR3 is 14 amino acids long. Germline V CDR1 and CDR2: MDHEN, SYDVKM. Trimming took 4 bases from V and 6 from J; bases not matched to a gene: 6. The CDR3 DNA reads TGTGCCAGCAGTTCCGGACAGGGCGAGGATACGCAGTATTTT. Residues: CASSSGQGEDTQYF. Supplemented by reference TRBV28 and TRBJ2-3, the full variable domain reads DVKVTQSSRYLVKRTGEKVFLECVQDMDHENMFWYRQDPGLGLRLIYFSYDVKMKEKGDIPEGYSVSREKKERFSLILESASTNQTSMYLCASSSGQGEDTQYFGPGTRLTVL.

The genes are TRBV2 and TRBJ2-7; maybe TRBD1 (6 bases). Germline assignment: CDR1 SNHLY and CDR2 FYNNEI. V was trimmed by 6 bases and J by 3 bases, leaving 18 bases between them. The CDR3 spans 15 residues. The CDR3 sequence is CASRRNRVESYEQYF. DNA for the CDR3: TGTGCCAGCAGAAGAAACAGGGTCGAAAGCTACGAGCAGTACTTC.

The rearrangement links TRBV28 to TRBJ2-7; possible D gene TRBD2, 6 bases. Germline V gene lookup returns CDR1 MDHEN and CDR2 SYDVKM. The CDR3 consists of 13 residues. V lost 8 bases and J lost 2, with 13 bases in between. This chain's CDR3 is CASRTPGAYEQYF. In DNA form, the CDR3 reads TGTGCCAGCCGGACGCCGGGGGCCTACGAGCAGTACTTC.

This clonotype came up once. The chain combines TRBV4-1 with TRBJ2-7, with D tentatively TRBD2 (6 bases). The germline V and J ends were trimmed by 3 bases and 3 bases, with 18 bases remaining between them. CDR1 is MGHRA, CDR2 YSYEKL, per germline. This CDR3 contains 16 residues. The CDR3 bases are TGCGCCAGCAGCCAGGACTACAGGCCCCGGGACTACGAGCAGTACTTC. Translation: CASSQDYRPRDYEQYF.

This chain links TRBV19 with TRBJ2-7; D not resolved. Germline loops: CDR1 LNHDA, CDR2 SQIVND (reference sequence). The CDR3 is made up of 14 amino acids. V was trimmed by 1 base and J by 3 bases, leaving 10 bases between them. The CDR3 spells CASSIGRNDYEQYF. CDR3 sequence (DNA): TGTGCCAGTAGTATAGGACGGAACGACTACGAGCAGTACTTC.

J is TRBJ2-1 and V is TRBV9; 12 bases map to TRBD2. The CDR3 loop spans 16 amino acids. The trim removed 3 bases at V and 8 bases at J, leaving 9 bases unmatched. Germline CDR1 is SGDLS and CDR2 is YYNGEE. CDR3 loop: CASSASGREYGDEQFF. CDR3 bases: TGTGCCAGCAGCGCTAGCGGGAGGGAGTACGGTGATGAGCAGTTCTTC. The variable domain in full, with the rest retrieved from reference TRBV9 and TRBJ2-1, is DSGVTQTPKHLITATGQRVTLRCSPRSGDLSVYWYQQSLDQGLQFLIQYYNGEERAKGNILERFSAQQFPDLHSELNLSSLELGDSALYFCASSASGREYGDEQFFGPGTRLTVL.

The chain carries TRBV12-3 or TRBV12-4 and TRBJ2-3; D remains ambiguous. V lost 5 bases and J lost 11, with 14 bases in between. The CDR3 is 12 amino acids. CDR3 sequence: CASSPQASLQYF. The CDR3 bases are TGTGCCAGCAGTCCCCAGGCATCCCTGCAGTATTTT.

This chain uses TRBV29-1 with TRBJ2-3; TRBD2 might be the D (5 bases). Germline CDR1 SQVTM, CDR2 ANQGSEA. The V and J ends lost 4 bases and 4 bases respectively, with 9 bases between them. The CDR3 consists of 12 residues. The CDR3 reads CSVGISADTQYF. For the CDR3, the DNA is TGCAGCGTTGGGATTAGCGCAGATACGCAGTATTTT.

This clonotype was observed once. V gene TRBV7-9 combines with J gene TRBJ1-1; D might be TRBD1 (6 bases). The length of the CDR3 is 14 residues. Trimming left V 1 base short and J 7 bases short, with 13 bases between. Per the germline V gene, CDR1 is SEHNR and CDR2 is FQNEAQ (reference sequence). The CDR3 coding sequence is TGTGCCAGCAGCTTAGACCGACAGGAGCATGAAGCTTTCTTT. It is translated as CASSLDRQEHEAFF.

The chain has TRBV2 and TRBJ1-3; 8 nucleotides align to TRBD1. The CDR3 consists of 14 residues. The V gene's germline CDR1 is SNHLY and CDR2 FYNNEI. V was clipped by 6 bases and J by 4 bases; unmatched bases: 5. CDR3 region: CASRRRDRGNTIYF. CDR3 in DNA: TGTGCCAGCAGAAGACGGGACAGGGGAAACACCATATATTTT.

The chain employs TRBV14 and TRBJ1-2; D is uncertain. Germline-derived CDR1 and CDR2 are SGHDN and FVKESK. V was cut by 0 bases and J by 8 bases, with 13 bases left in between. The CDR3 sequence is 14 residues long. CDR3: CASSQERRSEGYTF. CDR3 coding DNA: TGTGCCAGCAGCCAAGAGCGGCGGAGCGAGGGCTACACCTTC.

This chain joins TRBV5-4 and TRBJ2-7, with D unresolved. In germline, CDR1 is SGHNT, CDR2 YYREEE (reference sequence). The CDR3 is made up of 12 amino acids. The germline V and J ends were trimmed by 4 bases and 3 bases, with 8 bases remaining between them. Here the CDR3 reads CASSSDGYEQYF. The DNA for the CDR3 is TGTGCCAGCAGCAGCGACGGCTACGAGCAGTACTTC.

This sequence joins TRBV5-6 and TRBJ2-5; D is uncertain. Germline V gives CDR1 SGHDT, CDR2 YYEEEE. The CDR3 runs 15 residues. Trimming cost V 0 bases and J 0 bases, with 9 bases left between them. The CDR3 DNA is TGTGCCAGCAGCTTGGTGACGGCGTACCAAGAGACCCAGTACTTC. Encoded protein: CASSLVTAYQETQYF. Filled out from reference TRBV5-6 and TRBJ2-5, the complete variable domain reads DAGVTQSPTHLIKTRGQQVTLRCSPKSGHDTVSWYQQALGQGPQFIFQYYEEEERQRGNFPDRFSGHQFPNYSSELNVNALLLGDSALYLCASSLVTAYQETQYFGPGTRLLVL.

This rearrangement joins TRBV3-1 to TRBJ1-3; D gene uncertain. CDR1 and CDR2 (germline): LGHDT, YNNKEL (reference sequence). Trimming removed 2 bases from V and 3 bases from J, with 8 bases in between. CDR3 length: 14 amino acids. The CDR3 spells CASSQSAYGNTIYF. CDR3 nucleotides: TGTGCCAGCAGCCAATCGGCCTATGGAAACACCATATATTTT. The full variable domain, completed using reference TRBV3-1 and TRBJ1-3, is DTAVSQTPKYLVTQMGNDKSIKCEQNLGHDTMYWYKQDSKKFLKIMFSYNNKELIINETVPNRFSPKSPDKAHLNLHINSLELGDSAVYFCASSQSAYGNTIYFGEGSWLTVV.

V usage is TRBV20-1 and J usage is TRBJ2-7; 8 bases agree with TRBD2. The CDR3 is 12 residues long. Losses at the gene ends were 6 bases for V and 6 bases for J; bases not matched to a gene: 7. Germline CDR1 is DFQATT and CDR2 is SNEGSKA (reference sequence). The CDR3 spells CSAKREQREQYF. In DNA, the CDR3 is TGCAGTGCAAAGCGGGAGCAGCGCGAGCAGTACTTC.